Presented here are 2 T cell receptor beta chains from one specimen sequenced in a study of cytomegalovirus exposure and HLA in healthy donors. Data came from immunoSEQ multiplex PCR; TCRdb stores just in-frame clones and leaves some out. The sample shows roughly 310,000 clones, 88% of them seen only once. Sequenced material: PBMCs. These receptors all stem from a man aged 25 to 40 in good health and CMV-seronegative.

The chain carries TRBV18 and TRBJ1-2; 9 nucleotides agree with TRBD1. After removal of 2 bases from V and 6 bases from J, the junction contained 7 bases not matched to a gene. This CDR3 comprises 15 residues. Looked up from germline, CDR1 is KGHSH and CDR2 is LQKENI. CDR3 sequence reads: CASSPSLTGGNGYTF. Here the CDR3 DNA reads TGTGCCAGCTCACCAAGCTTGACAGGGGGAAATGGCTACACCTTC.

The chain carries TRBV7-6 and TRBJ1-1; no clear D gene. Germline CDR1 is SGHVS and CDR2 is FNYEAQ. This CDR3 is 14 amino acids long. The V gene lost 1 base and the J gene lost 1 base, with 7 bases spanning the gap. The DNA of the CDR3 is TGTGCCAGCAGCTTAGACAGCACGAACACTGAAGCTTTCTTT. It is translated as CASSLDSTNTEAFF.